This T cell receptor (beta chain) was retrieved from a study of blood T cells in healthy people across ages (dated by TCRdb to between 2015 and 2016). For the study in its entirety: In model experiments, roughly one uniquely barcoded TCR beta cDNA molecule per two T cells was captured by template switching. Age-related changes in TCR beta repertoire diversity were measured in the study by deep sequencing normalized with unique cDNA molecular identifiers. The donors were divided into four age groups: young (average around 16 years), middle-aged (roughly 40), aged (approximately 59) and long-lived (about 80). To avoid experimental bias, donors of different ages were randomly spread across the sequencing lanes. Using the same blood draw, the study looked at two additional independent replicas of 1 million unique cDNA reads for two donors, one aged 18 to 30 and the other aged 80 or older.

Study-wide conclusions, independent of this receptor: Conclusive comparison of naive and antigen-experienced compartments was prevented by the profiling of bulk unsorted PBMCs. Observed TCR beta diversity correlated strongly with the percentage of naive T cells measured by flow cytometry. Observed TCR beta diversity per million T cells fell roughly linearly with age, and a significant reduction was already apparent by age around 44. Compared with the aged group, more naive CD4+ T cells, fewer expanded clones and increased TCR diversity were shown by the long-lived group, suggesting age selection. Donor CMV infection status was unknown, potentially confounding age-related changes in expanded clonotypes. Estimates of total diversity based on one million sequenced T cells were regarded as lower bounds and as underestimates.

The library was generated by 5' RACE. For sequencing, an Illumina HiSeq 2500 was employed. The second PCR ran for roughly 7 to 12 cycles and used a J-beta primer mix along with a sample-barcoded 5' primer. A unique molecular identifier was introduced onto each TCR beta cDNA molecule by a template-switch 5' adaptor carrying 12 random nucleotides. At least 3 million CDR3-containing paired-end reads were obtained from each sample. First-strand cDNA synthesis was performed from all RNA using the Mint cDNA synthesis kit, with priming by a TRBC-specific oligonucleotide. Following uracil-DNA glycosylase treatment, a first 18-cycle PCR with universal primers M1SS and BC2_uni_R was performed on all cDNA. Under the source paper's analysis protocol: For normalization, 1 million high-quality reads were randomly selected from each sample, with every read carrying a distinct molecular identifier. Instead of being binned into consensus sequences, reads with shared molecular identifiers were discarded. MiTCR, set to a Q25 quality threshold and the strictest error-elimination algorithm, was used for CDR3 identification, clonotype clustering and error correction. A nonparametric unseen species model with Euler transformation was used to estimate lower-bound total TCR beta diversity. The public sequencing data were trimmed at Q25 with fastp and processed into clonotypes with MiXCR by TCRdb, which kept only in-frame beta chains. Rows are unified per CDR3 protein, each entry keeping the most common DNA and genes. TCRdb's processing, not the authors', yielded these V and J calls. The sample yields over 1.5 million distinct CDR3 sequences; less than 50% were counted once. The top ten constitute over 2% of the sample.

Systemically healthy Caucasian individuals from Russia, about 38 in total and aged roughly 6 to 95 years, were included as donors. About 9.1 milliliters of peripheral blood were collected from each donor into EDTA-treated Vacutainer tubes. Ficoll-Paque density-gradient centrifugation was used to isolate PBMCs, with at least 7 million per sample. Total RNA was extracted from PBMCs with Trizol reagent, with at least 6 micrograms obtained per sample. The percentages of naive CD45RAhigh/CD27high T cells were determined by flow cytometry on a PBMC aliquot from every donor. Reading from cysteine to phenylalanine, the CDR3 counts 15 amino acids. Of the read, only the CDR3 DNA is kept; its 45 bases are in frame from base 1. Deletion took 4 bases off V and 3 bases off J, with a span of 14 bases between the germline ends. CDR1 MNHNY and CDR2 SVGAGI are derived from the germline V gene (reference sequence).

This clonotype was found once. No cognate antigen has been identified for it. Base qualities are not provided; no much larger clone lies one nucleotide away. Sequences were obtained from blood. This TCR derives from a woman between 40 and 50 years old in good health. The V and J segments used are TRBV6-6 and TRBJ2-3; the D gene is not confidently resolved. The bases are TGTGCCAGCAGTTGCTCGACTCCCAGTACAGATACGCAGTATTTT. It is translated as CASSCSTPSTDTQYF.